This T cell receptor (beta chain) was profiled in a study of T-cell memory formation after mild COVID-19. Findings of the study overall: The CD4+ clones that contracted clustered mainly within CM and EM, and the CD8+ clones concentrated in EMRA. A subset of responding clones appeared in pre-infection memory, suggesting cross-reactive memory joined.

Germline values: CDR1 DFQATT, CDR2 SNEGSKA (reference sequence). The CDR3 is 14 amino acids. V lost 0 bases, J lost 6 bases, and 11 bases lay in between. In the case of this clonotype: Its antigen is unidentified.

TCRdb re-analysed the 5' RACE reads in MiXCR, keeping a single row per CDR3 protein. The table includes about 210,000 distinct CDR3 sequences, roughly 30% detected once. V is TRBV20-1 and J is TRBJ2-2; D is tentatively TRBD1 or TRBD2 (6 bases each). This receptor was taken from an adult woman who had mild COVID-19 (a few samples of this study predate the infection). Cell type and time point are not known. Sequencing was carried out using PBMCs or a T cell subset sorted from them (not recorded which). CDR3 sequence (DNA): TGCAGTGCTAGAGATCCCGGGGGCCCCGGGGAGCTGTTTTTT. Protein product: CSARDPGGPGELFF.